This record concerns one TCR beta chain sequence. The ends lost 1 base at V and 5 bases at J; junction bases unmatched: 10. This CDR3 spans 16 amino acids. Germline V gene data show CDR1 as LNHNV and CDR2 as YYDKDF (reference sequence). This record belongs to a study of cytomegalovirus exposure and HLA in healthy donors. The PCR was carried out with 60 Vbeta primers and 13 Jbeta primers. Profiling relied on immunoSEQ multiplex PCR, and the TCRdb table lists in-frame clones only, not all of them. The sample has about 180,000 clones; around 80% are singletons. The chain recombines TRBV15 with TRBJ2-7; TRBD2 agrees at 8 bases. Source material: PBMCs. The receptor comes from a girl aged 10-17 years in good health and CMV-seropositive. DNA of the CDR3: TGTGCCACCAGCAGAGGGCTCAGCGGGAGTCGCGACGAGCAGTACTTC. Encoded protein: CATSRGLSGSRDEQYF.